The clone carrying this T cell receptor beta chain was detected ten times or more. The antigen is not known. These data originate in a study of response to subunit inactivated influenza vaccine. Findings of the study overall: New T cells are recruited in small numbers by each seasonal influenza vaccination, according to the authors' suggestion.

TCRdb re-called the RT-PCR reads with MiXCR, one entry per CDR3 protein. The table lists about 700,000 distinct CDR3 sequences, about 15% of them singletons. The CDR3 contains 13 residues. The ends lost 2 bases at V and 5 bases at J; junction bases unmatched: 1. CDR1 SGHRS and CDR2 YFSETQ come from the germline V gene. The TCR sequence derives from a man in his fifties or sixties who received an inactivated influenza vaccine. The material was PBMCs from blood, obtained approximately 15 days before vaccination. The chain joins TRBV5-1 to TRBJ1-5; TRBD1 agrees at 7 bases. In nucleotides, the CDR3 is TGCGCCAGCAGCTTTGACAGGGATCAGCCCCAGCATTTT. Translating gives CASSFDRDQPQHF.